The 22 T cell receptor beta chains presented below share a single source sample, sequenced in a study of blood T cell repertoires in COVID-19. The repertoire was sequenced with immunoSEQ multiplex PCR; TCRdb's copy has only in-frame clones and lacks some. The table includes 200,000 to 250,000 clones, 70% to 90% detected once. The sequenced sample was peripheral blood. Receptor source: a woman aged 40 to 49 who had recovered from COVID-19.

This chain uses TRBV19 with TRBJ1-5, with TRBD1 as a possible D gene (6 bases). CDR3 size: 17 residues. The germline gives CDR1 LNHDA, CDR2 SQIVND (reference sequence). V gave up 6 bases and J gave up 0 bases, with 18 bases separating them. In DNA, the CDR3 is TGTGCCAGTAGCAGAACTGGGGGCCTATATAGCAATCAGCCCCAGCATTTT. This sequence encodes CASSRTGGLYSNQPQHF.

This clone appeared a single time. The chain couples TRBV29-1 to TRBJ2-1, with 7 bases lining up with TRBD1. The junction had 8 bases not matched to a gene; V was cut back by 8 bases and J by 7 bases. This CDR3 region has 12 residues. The germline V gene has CDR1 SQVTM and CDR2 ANQGSEA. As DNA, the CDR3 is TGCAGCACCCGGGACAGTAGGAATGAGCAGTTCTTC. It specifies CSTRDSRNEQFF.

On this clone itself: This may be a read error: a much more frequent sequence differs by one nucleotide. CDR3 bases: TGTGCCAGCAGCGAAGGGGACAGACCCTACGAGCAGTACTTC. It codes for CASSEGDRPYEQYF. The rearrangement uses TRBV3-1 (or the pseudogene TRBV3-2) and TRBJ2-7, with 7 bases fitting TRBD1. Germline trimming cut 5 bases from V and 2 bases from J; bases unmatched to any gene: 6. Germline V gene lookup returns CDR1 LGHDT and CDR2 YNNKEL (reference sequence). The CDR3 runs to 14 residues.

This chain joins TRBV12-3 or TRBV12-4 and TRBJ2-7; 10 bases map to TRBD2. CDR3 length: 13 residues. V gave up 6 bases and J gave up 6 bases; unmatched junction bases: 5. In nucleotides, the CDR3 is TGTGCCAGCAGAGCGGGAGGGCCAGGCGAGCAGTACTTC. Its protein product is CASRAGGPGEQYF.

V is TRBV27 and J is TRBJ2-5; perhaps TRBD1 as D (5 bases). The CDR3 consists of 14 residues. The V gene lost 5 bases and the J gene lost 5 bases, with 15 bases spanning the gap. Germline CDR1 and CDR2: MNHEY and SMNVEV (reference sequence). The CDR3 loop reads CASSPQVAGETQYF. In DNA form, the CDR3 reads TGTGCCAGCAGTCCACAGGTTGCCGGGGAGACCCAGTACTTC.

The V and J genes are TRBV30 and TRBJ2-2; D is undetermined. This CDR3 is 13 amino acids long. CDR1 is GTSNPN, CDR2 SVGIG, per germline (reference sequence). V shed 2 bases and J shed 4 bases, with 8 bases lying between them. The CDR3 is CAWSRLTTGELFF. In DNA, the CDR3 is TGTGCCTGGAGTAGACTTACCACCGGGGAGCTGTTTTTT.

This rearrangement joins TRBV3-1 (or the pseudogene TRBV3-2) to TRBJ1-2; 12 bases agree with TRBD1. The CDR3 covers 18 residues. With V trimmed by 2 bases and J by 5 bases, 12 bases remained unmatched. Germline-derived CDR1 and CDR2 are LGHDT and YNNKEL (reference sequence). In DNA, the CDR3 is TGTGCCAGCAGCCAATCTTCCGGGACAGGGGGCGGGGGTTATGGCTACACCTTC. Its protein is CASSQSSGTGGGGYGYTF.

The V gene is TRBV5-1, the J gene TRBJ1-2; weak D call: TRBD1 (6 bases). This CDR3 has 12 residues. V was trimmed by 1 base and J by 7 bases, leaving 8 bases between them. Germline loops: CDR1 SGHRS, CDR2 YFSETQ. Here the CDR3 DNA reads TGCGCCAGCAGCTTGTCAGGGGTTGGCTACACCTTC. This encodes CASSLSGVGYTF.

The V gene is TRBV6-2 or TRBV6-3, the J gene TRBJ2-1, with 9 bases identical to TRBD2. J gave up 5 bases and V 0 bases, and 8 bases lay outside the gene matches. Germline V gene sequence: CDR1 MNHEY, CDR2 SVGEGT. The CDR3 has 17 amino acids. CDR3 sequence: CASSYSRSGRVNNEQFF. DNA of the CDR3: TGTGCCAGCAGTTACTCCCGTAGCGGGAGAGTCAACAATGAGCAGTTCTTC.

This chain joins TRBV7-2 and TRBJ2-6; 10 nucleotides agree with TRBD1. V gave up 2 bases and J gave up 2 bases; unmatched junction bases: 3. Germline CDR1 SGHTA, CDR2 FQGNSA. CDR3 length: 17 amino acids. CDR3 in amino acids: CASSLRGQGPGANVLTF. The CDR3 coding sequence is TGTGCCAGCAGCTTACGGGGACAGGGGCCTGGGGCCAACGTCCTGACTTTC.

This chain links TRBV7-3 with TRBJ2-1, with D perhaps TRBD1 (5 bases). This CDR3 spans 13 amino acids. Trimming removed 3 bases at V and 9 bases at J, with 12 bases between. Germline V gene lookup returns CDR1 SGHTA and CDR2 FQGTGA. CDR3 amino acids: CASSFQGFGEQFF. The DNA of the CDR3 is TGTGCCAGCAGCTTCCAGGGTTTTGGTGAGCAGTTCTTC. The full variable domain, rest sourced from reference TRBV7-3 and TRBJ2-1, is GAGVSQTPSNKVTEKGKYVELRCDPISGHTALYWYRQSLGQGPEFLIYFQGTGAADDSGLPNDRFFAVRPEGSVSTLKIQRTERGDSAVYLCASSFQGFGEQFFGPGTRLTVL.

The V call is TRBV7-9, the J call TRBJ2-1, with TRBD2 matching over 14 bases. The CDR3 contains 16 residues. Losses at the gene ends were 5 bases for V and 8 bases for J; bases not matched to a gene: 8. Germline CDR1 SEHNR, CDR2 FQNEAQ (reference sequence). CDR3 in DNA: TGTGCCAGCAGCCCCGGGACTAGCGGGAGAGCGGATGAGCAGTTCTTC. This translates into CASSPGTSGRADEQFF.

The genes are TRBV3-1 (or the pseudogene TRBV3-2) and TRBJ2-5; 11 bases agree with TRBD2. Germline values: CDR1 LGHDT, CDR2 YNNKEL (reference sequence). With 4 bases clipped from V and 5 bases from J, the junction kept 9 bases outside the gene matches. The CDR3 totals 16 residues. The CDR3 nucleotides are TGTGCCAGCAGCCGCACTACTAGCGGGGGCACGGAGACCCAGTACTTC. This gives the protein CASSRTTSGGTETQYF.

The rearrangement uses TRBV2 and TRBJ2-6; D perhaps matches TRBD1 (5 bases). V lost 1 base and J 1 base, leaving 8 bases between the germline ends. Germline values: CDR1 SNHLY, CDR2 FYNNEI. The CDR3 is 16 amino acids. The CDR3 sequence is CASSEDQGSGANVLTF. Written as DNA, the CDR3 is TGTGCCAGCAGTGAAGATCAGGGTTCTGGGGCCAACGTCCTGACTTTC.

The chain recombines TRBV6-2 or TRBV6-3 with TRBJ2-3; 8 bases agree with TRBD2. V was pared by 4 bases and J by 5 bases, with 8 bases of the junction left unmatched. CDR3 length: 15 amino acids. Per the germline V gene, CDR1 is MNHEY and CDR2 is SVGEGT. The CDR3 region is CASSSVAGYEDTQYF. Here the CDR3 DNA reads TGTGCCAGCAGTTCAGTAGCGGGATATGAAGATACGCAGTATTTT.

The chain couples TRBV29-1 to TRBJ1-1; 7 nucleotides agree with TRBD1. V gave up 1 base and J gave up 6 bases; unmatched junction bases: 5. CDR3 size: 13 residues. Germline CDR1 SQVTM, CDR2 ANQGSEA. CDR3: CSVEGKGAPEAFF. The CDR3 nucleotides are TGCAGCGTTGAAGGGAAGGGGGCCCCTGAAGCTTTCTTT. Drawing the rest from reference TRBV29-1 and TRBJ1-1, the complete variable domain is SAVISQKPSRDICQRGTSLTIQCQVDSQVTMMFWYRQQPGQSLTLIATANQGSEATYESGFVIDKFPISRPNLTFSTLTVSNMSPEDSSIYLCSVEGKGAPEAFFGQGTRLTVV.

The V gene is TRBV5-1, the J gene TRBJ2-7, with TRBD2 as a possible D gene (6 bases). V gave up 4 bases and J gave up 6 bases, with 23 bases separating them. Germline CDR1 and CDR2: SGHRS and YFSETQ. This CDR3 comprises 16 residues. CDR3 sequence (DNA): TGCGCCAGCAGCGCCTCGGTTAGCGGCCAATCGGCCGAGCAGTACTTC. This translates into CASSASVSGQSAEQYF.

The chain links TRBV29-1 to TRBJ1-1, with 7 nucleotides matching TRBD1. CDR1 and CDR2 (germline): SQVTM, ANQGSEA. Losses at the gene ends were 6 bases for V and 0 bases for J; bases not matched to a gene: 13. CDR3 size: 16 residues. The CDR3 DNA is TGCAGCGTCACTCCACATGACAGGGCCCTGAACACTGAAGCTTTCTTT. It translates to CSVTPHDRALNTEAFF.

Written as DNA, the CDR3 is TGTGCCAGCTCAACAGGGGGACCCTATGGCTACACCTTC. As protein: CASSTGGPYGYTF. The rearrangement joins TRBV6-5 to TRBJ1-2; TRBD1 matches 8 bases. The CDR3 covers 13 residues. V lost 8 bases to trimming and J lost 4 bases; unmatched junction nucleotides: 6. Germline assignment: CDR1 MNHEY and CDR2 SVGAGI.

In DNA form, the CDR3 reads TGCGCCAGCAGTCGGTGGGGGAGGACCGGGGAGCTGTTTTTT. Amino acid sequence: CASSRWGRTGELFF. This chain uses TRBV4-1 with TRBJ2-2; a weak D match, TRBD2 (6 bases). The V gene lost 6 bases and the J gene lost 5 bases, with 13 bases spanning the gap. This CDR3 is built from 14 residues. In germline, CDR1 is MGHRA, CDR2 YSYEKL.

The chain links TRBV21-1 to TRBJ1-2. TRBV21-1 is a pseudogene locus. This CDR3 comprises 19 residues. This chain's CDR3 is CASSKACGLPSPDNYGYTF. CDR3 nucleotides: TGTGCCAGCAGCAAAGCCTGCGGGCTCCCCTCGCCCGATAACTATGGCTACACCTTC.

The chain is built from TRBV2 and TRBJ2-7, with a tentative D call TRBD2 (5 bases). V was clipped by 5 bases and J by 1 base, with 12 bases between them. The CDR3 sequence is 14 residues long. Germline V gene lookup returns CDR1 SNHLY and CDR2 FYNNEI. CDR3 DNA sequence: TGTGCCAGCAGTACCTCTGGGGAGTCCTACGAGCAGTACTTC. Translation: CASSTSGESYEQYF.